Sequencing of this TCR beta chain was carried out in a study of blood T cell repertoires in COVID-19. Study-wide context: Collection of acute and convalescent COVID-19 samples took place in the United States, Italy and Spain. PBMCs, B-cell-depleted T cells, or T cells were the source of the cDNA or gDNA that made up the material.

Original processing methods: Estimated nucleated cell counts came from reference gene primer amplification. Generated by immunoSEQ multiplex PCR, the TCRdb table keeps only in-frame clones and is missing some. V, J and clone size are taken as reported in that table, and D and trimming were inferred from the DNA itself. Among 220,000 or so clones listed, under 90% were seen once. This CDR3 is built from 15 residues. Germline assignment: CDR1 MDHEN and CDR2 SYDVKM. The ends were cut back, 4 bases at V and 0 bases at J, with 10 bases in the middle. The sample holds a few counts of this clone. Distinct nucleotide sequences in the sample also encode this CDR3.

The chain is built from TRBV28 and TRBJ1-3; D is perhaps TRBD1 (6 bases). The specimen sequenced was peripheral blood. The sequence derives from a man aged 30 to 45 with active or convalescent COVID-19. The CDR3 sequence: CASSSTGFSGNTIYF. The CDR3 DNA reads TGTGCCAGCAGTTCCACAGGGTTCTCTGGAAACACCATATATTTT.